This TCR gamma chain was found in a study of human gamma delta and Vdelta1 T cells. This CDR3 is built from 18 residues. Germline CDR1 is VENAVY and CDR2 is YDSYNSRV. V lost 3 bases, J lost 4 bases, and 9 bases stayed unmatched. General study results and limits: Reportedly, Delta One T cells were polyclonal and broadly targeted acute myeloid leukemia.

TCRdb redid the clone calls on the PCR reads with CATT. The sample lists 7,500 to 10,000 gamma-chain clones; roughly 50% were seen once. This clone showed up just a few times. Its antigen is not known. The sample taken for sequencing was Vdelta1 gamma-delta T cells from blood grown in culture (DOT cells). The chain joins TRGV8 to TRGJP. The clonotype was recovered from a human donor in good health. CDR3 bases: TGTGCCACCTGGGATTCACATCATCAAGAGTTGGGCAAAAAAATCAAGGTATTT. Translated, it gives CATWDSHHQELGKKIKVF.